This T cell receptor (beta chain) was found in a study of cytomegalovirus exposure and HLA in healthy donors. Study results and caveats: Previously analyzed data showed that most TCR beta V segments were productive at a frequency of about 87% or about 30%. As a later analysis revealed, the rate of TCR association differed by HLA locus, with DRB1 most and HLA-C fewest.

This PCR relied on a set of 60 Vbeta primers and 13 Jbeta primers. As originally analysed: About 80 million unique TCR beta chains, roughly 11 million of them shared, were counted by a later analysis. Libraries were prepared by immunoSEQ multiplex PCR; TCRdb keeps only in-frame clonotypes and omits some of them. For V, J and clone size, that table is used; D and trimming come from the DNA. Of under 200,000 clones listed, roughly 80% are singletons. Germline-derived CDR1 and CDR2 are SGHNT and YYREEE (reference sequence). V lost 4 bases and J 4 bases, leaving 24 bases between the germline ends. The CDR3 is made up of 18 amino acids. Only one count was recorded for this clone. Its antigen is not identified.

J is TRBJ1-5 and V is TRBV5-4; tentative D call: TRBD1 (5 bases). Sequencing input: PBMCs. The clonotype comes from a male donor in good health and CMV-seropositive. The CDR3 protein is CASSRKNRPSDPNQPQHF. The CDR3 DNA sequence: TGTGCCAGCAGCCGAAAGAACAGGCCATCGGACCCAAATCAGCCCCAGCATTTT.